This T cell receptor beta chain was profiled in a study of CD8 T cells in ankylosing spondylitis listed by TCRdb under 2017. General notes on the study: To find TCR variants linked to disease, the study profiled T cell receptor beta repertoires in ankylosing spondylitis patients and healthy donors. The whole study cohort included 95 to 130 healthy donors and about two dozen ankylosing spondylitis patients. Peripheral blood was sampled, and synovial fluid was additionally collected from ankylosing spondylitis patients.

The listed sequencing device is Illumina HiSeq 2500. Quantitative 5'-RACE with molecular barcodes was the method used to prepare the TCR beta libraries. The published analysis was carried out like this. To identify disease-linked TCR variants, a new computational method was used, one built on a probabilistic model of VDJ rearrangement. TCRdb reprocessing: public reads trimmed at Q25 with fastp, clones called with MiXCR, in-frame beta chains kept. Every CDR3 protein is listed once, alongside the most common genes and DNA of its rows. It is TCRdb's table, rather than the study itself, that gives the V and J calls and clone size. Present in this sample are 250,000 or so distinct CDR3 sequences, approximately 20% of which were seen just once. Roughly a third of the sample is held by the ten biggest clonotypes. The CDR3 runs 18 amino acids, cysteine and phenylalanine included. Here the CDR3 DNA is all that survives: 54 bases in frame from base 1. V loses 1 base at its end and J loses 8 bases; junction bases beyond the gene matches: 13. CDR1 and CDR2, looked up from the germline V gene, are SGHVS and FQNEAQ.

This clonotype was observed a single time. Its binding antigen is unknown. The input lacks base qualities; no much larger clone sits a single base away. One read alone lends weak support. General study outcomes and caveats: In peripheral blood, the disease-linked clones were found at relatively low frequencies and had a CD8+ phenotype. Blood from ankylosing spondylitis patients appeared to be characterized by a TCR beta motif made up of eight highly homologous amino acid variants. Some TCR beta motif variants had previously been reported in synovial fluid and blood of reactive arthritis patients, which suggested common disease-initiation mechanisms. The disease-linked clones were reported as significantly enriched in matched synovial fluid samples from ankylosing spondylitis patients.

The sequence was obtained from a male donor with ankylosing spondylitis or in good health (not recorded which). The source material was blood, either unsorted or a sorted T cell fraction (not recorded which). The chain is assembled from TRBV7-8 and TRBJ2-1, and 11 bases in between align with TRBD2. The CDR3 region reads CASSLVSASGRYLYEQFF. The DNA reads TGTGCCAGCAGCTTAGTTTCGGCTAGCGGGAGGTATCTCTATGAGCAGTTCTTC.